This entry features one T cell receptor beta chain sequence. As yet, its antigen is unknown. Random hexamers primed reverse transcription of roughly 0.5 to 1 ug RNA. TCR beta CDR3 was amplified by immunoSEQ multiplex PCR. This amplification extended across 54 Vbeta and 13 Jbeta segments. TCRdb analysed the immunoSEQ multiplex PCR reads with MiXCR anew, one entry per CDR3 protein. The sample lists about 130,000 distinct CDR3 sequences; approximately 95% were seen once. Germline CDR1 KGHDR, CDR2 SFDVKD. V was shortened by 4 bases and J by 2 bases, with 11 bases between the two germline ends. The CDR3 has 15 residues. The data are from a study of CD8 T cells in Susac syndrome. Study-level findings and limits: Clonal expansion of CD8+ cells in Susac peaked in TEMRA cells (and in active patients).

Negative magnetic isolation gave CD8+ and CD4+ cells; FACS enriched CD8+ TEMRA. The TCR was taken from a human donor with Susac syndrome. The J gene is TRBJ2-1, the V gene TRBV24-1; D is perhaps TRBD1 or TRBD2 (5 bases each). The sequencing sample was made of CD8+ T cells from PBMCs. CDR3 DNA sequence: TGTGCCACCAGTGAGGTAGAGGGACCCTACAATGAGCAGTTCTTC. Its translation: CATSEVEGPYNEQFF.